This T cell receptor beta chain was captured in a study of T-cell reconstitution after alpha-beta-depleted transplantation in children. Study-wide results and limits: There were reportedly several hundred expanded graft clones from which alpha-beta T cells came about two months after transplant. After one year, T-cell counts and TCRbeta diversity mostly came from new T cells. For some patients, TCRbeta diversity was high at day 60 because of recipient T cells and thymic progenitors that survived.

The library targeted TCRbeta and was prepared with unique molecular identifiers. TCRdb processed the PCR reads anew with MiXCR; each CDR3 protein has one entry. The sample carries around 440,000 distinct CDR3 sequences, 16% recorded once. Germline V gene lookup returns CDR1 SGHAT and CDR2 FQDESV (reference sequence). The CDR3 has 18 amino acids. Trimming left V 1 base short and J 6 bases short, with 22 bases between. Details on this clonotype: Its target is not known.

This specimen was PBMCs, mostly from graft donor cells, taken 360 days after TCRalphabeta/CD19-depleted stem cell transplant. This receptor was obtained from a boy in the first two years of life who had a stem cell transplant for Wiskott-Aldrich syndrome, so the T cells may come from the graft donor. This rearrangement joins TRBV11-1 to TRBJ2-1; D is perhaps TRBD2 (5 bases). The CDR3 protein is CASSLGAVIARVGNEQFF. The DNA for the CDR3 is TGTGCCAGCAGCTTAGGAGCGGTCATAGCGAGGGTGGGCAATGAGCAGTTCTTC. The full variable domain, completed using reference TRBV11-1 and TRBJ2-1, is EAEVAQSPRYKITEKSQAVAFWCDPISGHATLYWYRQILGQGPELLVQFQDESVVDDSQLPKDRFSAERLKGVDSTLKIQPAELGDSAMYLCASSLGAVIARVGNEQFFGPGTRLTVL.